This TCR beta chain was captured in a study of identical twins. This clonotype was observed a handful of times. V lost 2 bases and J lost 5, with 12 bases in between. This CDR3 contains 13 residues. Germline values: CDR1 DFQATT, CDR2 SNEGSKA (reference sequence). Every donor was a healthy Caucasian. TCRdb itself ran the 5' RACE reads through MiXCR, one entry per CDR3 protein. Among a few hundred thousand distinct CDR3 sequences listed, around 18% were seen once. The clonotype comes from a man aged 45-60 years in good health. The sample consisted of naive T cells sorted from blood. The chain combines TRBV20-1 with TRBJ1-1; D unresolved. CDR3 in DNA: TGCAGTGCTAGACTCCCCGGACTGACTGAAGCTTTCTTT. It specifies CSARLPGLTEAFF.